This TCR beta chain was sequenced for a study of cytomegalovirus exposure and HLA in healthy donors. Per the germline V gene, CDR1 is SEHNR and CDR2 is FQNEAQ (reference sequence). The V and J ends lost 5 bases and 8 bases, in that order; junction bases with no gene match: 4. This CDR3 spans 14 amino acids. The PCR contained 60 Vbeta and 13 Jbeta primers. The data were produced by immunoSEQ multiplex PCR, yet TCRdb's version contains in-frame clones alone and is incomplete. This repertoire shows approximately 150,000 clones, 76% found once; its top ten account for about 2%. Sequencing input: PBMCs. This TCR was recovered from a middle-aged woman in good health and CMV-seronegative. The rearrangement uses TRBV7-9 and TRBJ1-6, with 9 bases lining up with TRBD1. The CDR3 is CASSPRTGDSPLHF. The DNA of the CDR3 is TGTGCCAGCAGCCCCCGGACAGGGGATTCACCCCTCCACTTT.